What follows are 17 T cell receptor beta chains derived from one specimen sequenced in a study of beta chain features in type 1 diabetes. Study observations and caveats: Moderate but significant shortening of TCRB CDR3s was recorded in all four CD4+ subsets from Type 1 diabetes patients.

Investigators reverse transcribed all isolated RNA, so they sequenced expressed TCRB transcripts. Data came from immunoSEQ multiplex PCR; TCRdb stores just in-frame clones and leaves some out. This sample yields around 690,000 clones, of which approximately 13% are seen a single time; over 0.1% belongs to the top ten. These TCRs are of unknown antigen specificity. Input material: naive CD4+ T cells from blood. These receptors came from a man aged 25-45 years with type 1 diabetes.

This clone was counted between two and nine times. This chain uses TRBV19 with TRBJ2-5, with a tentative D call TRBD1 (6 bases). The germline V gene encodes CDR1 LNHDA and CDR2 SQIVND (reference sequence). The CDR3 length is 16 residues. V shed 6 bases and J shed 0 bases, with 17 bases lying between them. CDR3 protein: CASRRTDRSYQETQYF. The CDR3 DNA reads TGTGCCAGTAGACGGACAGACAGATCGTACCAAGAGACCCAGTACTTC.

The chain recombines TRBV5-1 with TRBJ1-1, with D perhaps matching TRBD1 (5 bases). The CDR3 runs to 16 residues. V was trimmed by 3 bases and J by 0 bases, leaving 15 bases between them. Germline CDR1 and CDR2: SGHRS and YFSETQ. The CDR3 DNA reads TGCGCCAGCAGCTCAACCTCGGGGGTGGTGAACACTGAAGCTTTCTTT. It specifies CASSSTSGVVNTEAFF.

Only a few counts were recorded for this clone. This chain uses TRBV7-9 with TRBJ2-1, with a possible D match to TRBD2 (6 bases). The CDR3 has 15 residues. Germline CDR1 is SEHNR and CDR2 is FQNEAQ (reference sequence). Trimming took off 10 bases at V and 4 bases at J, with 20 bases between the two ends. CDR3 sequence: CATTPGGIGYNEQFF. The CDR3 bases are TGTGCCACCACCCCTGGGGGGATTGGGTACAATGAGCAGTTCTTC.

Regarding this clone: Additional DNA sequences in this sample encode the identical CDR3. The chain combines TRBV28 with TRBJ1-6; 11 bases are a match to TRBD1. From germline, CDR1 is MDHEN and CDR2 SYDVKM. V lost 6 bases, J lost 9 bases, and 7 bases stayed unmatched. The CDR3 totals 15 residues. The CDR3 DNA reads TGTGCCAGCAGCTCCGGACAGGGGGCGACTTCACCCCTCCACTTT. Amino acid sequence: CASSSGQGATSPLHF.

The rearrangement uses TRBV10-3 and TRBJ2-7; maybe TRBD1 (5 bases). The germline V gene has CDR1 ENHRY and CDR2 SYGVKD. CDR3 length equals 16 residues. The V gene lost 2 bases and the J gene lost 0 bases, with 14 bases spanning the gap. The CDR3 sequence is CAISEGAGRVSYEQYF. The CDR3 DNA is TGTGCCATCAGTGAGGGGGCAGGCCGAGTCTCCTACGAGCAGTACTTC.

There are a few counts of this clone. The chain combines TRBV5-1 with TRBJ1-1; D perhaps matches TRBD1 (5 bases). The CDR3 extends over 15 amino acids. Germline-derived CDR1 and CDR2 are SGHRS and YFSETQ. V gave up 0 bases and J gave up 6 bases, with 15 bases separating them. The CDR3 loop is CASSLAPGYEAEAFF. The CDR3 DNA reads TGCGCCAGCAGCTTGGCCCCAGGGTATGAGGCTGAAGCTTTCTTT.

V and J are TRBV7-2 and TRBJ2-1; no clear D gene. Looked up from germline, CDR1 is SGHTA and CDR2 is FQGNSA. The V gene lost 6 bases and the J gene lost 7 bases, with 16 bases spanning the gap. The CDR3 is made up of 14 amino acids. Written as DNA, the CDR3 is TGTGCCAGCAGGCATGCCGGACGTGGGAATGAGCAGTTCTTC. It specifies CASRHAGRGNEQFF.

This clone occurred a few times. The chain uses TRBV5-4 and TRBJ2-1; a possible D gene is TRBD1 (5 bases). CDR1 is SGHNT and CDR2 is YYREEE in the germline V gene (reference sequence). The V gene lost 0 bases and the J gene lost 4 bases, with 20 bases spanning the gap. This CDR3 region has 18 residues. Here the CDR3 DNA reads TGTGCCAGCAGCTTGGAGCCCCCAGGGAATACCTTATACAATGAGCAGTTCTTC. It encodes CASSLEPPGNTLYNEQFF.

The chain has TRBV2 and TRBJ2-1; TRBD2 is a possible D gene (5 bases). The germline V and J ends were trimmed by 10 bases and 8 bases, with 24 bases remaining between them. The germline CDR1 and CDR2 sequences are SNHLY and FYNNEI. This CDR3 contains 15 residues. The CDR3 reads CATTPRGSEGDEQFF. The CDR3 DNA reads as TGTGCCACCACCCCCCGAGGGAGCGAGGGCGATGAGCAGTTCTTC.

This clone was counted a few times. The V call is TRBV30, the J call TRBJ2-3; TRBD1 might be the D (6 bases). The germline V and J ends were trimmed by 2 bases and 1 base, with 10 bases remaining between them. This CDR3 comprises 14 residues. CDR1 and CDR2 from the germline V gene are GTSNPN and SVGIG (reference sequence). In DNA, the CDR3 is TGTGCCTGGAGTCGGAGACAGGGCACAGATACGCAGTATTTT. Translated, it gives CAWSRRQGTDTQYF.

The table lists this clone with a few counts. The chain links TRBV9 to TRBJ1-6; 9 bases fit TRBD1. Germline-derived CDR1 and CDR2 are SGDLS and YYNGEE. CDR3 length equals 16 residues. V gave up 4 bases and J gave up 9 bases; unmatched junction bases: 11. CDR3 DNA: TGTGCCAGCAGCCCTAACAGGGACAGGGCCGGTTCACCCCTCCACTTT. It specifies CASSPNRDRAGSPLHF.

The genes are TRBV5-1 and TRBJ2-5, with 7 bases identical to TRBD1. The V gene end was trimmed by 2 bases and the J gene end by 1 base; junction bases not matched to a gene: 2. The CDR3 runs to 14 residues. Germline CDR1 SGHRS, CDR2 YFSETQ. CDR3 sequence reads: CASSFGQAQETQYF. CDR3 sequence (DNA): TGCGCCAGCAGCTTCGGACAGGCCCAAGAGACCCAGTACTTC.

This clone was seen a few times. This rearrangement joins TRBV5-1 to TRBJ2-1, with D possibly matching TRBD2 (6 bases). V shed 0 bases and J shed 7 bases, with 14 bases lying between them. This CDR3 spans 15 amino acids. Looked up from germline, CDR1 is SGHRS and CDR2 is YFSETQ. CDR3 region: CASSLAGGEQNEQFF. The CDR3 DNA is TGCGCCAGCAGCTTGGCCGGCGGGGAGCAGAATGAGCAGTTCTTC.

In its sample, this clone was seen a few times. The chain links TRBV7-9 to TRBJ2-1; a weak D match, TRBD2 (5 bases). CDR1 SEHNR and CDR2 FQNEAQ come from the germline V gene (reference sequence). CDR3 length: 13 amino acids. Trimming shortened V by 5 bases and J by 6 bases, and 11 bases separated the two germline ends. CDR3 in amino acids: CASSGLNSNEQFF. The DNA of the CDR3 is TGTGCCAGCAGCGGACTTAATAGCAATGAGCAGTTCTTC.

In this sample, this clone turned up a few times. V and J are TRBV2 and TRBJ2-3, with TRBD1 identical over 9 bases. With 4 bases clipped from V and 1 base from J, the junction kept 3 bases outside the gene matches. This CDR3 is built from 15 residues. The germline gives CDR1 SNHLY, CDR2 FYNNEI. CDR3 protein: CASSGTGARTDTQYF. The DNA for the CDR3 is TGTGCCAGCAGTGGGACAGGGGCGCGCACAGATACGCAGTATTTT.

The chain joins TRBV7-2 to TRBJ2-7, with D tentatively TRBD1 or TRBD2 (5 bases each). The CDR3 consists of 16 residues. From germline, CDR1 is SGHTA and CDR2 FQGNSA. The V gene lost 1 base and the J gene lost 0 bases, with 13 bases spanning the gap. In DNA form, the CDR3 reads TGTGCCAGCAGCTTAGTTGGGGACGTACGCTCCTACGAGCAGTACTTC. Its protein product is CASSLVGDVRSYEQYF.

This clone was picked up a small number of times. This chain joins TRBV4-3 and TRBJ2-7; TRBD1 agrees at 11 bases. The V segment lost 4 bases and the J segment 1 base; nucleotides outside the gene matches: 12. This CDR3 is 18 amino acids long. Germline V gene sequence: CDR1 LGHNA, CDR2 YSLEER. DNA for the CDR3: TGCGCCAGCAGCCTTCAATTGGGAGGGACAGGGGGATCCTACGAGCAGTACTTC. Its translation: CASSLQLGGTGGSYEQYF.